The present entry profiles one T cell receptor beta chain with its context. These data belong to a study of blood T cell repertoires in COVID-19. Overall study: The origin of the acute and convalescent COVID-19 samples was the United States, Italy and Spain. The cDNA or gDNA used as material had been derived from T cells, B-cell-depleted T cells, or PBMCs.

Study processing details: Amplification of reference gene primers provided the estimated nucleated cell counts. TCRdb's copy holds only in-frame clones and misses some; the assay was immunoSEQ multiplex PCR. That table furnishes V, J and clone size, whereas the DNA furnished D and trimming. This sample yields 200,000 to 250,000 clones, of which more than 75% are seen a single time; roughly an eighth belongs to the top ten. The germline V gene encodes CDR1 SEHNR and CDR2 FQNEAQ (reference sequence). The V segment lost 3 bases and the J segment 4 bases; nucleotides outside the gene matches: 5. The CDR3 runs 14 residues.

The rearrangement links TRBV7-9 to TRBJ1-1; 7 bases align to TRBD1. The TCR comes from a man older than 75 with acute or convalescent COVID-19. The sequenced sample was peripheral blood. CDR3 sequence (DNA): TGTGCCAGCAGCTTCCAGACAGGGAGCACTGAAGCTTTCTTT. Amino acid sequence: CASSFQTGSTEAFF.